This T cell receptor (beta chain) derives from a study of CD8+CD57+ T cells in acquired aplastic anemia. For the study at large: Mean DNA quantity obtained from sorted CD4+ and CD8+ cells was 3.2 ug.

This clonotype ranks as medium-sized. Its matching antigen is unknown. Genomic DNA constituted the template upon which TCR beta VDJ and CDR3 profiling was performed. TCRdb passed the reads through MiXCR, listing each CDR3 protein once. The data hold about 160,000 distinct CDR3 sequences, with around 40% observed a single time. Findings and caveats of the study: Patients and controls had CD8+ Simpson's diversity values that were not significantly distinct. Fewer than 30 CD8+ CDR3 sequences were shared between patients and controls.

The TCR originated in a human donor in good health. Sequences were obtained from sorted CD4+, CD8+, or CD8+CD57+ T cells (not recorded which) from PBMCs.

In DNA form, the CDR3 reads TGTGCCACCAGCATGGGACCTACGATGTCTAAGCCCCAGCATTTT. Its translation: CATSMGPTMSKPQHF. The J gene is TRBJ1-5, the V gene TRBV15, with D maybe TRBD1 (5 bases). CDR1 is LNHNV and CDR2 is YYDKDF in the germline V gene (reference sequence). The CDR3 runs to 15 residues. The ends were cut back, 4 bases at V and 8 bases at J, with 18 bases in the middle.